Included here is one T cell receptor (beta chain) sequence, with context. This clone was counted between two and nine times. Its antigen is unknown. Base qualities are not provided; no much larger clone lies one nucleotide away. The data belong to a study of beta chain features in type 1 diabetes (dated by TCRdb to 2017 to 2018). About the study as a whole: Mean age, gender distribution, total cell number and subset yield were not different between patients and healthy donors. A total of 100 million to 110 million sorted cells were examined across all samples, and a strong correlation was observed between cell number per subset and RNA yield. The study compared the TCRB repertoires of sorted circulating CD4+ T cell subsets in recently diagnosed type 1 diabetes patients with those in matched healthy donors. Whereas all 28 donors provided naive and central memory subsets, regulatory and stem cell-like memory subsets were isolated from just 8 patients and about eight healthy donors. The full study reports these points: PCR may preferentially amplify shorter templates, but because patient and control samples were amplified and corrected together, any resulting skew would affect both groups equally. Fewer insertions and more nucleotide deletions at VDJ recombination sites were observed in patients with type 1 diabetes, implying thymic rearrangement abnormalities. In all four CD4+ subsets, TCRB CDR3 length was moderately but significantly shorter in type 1 diabetes patients. Because the HLA sub-analyses included only small numbers of individuals, any influence of HLA type on TCRB rearrangement was left unresolved. Because cDNA was sequenced instead of genomic DNA, activated cells with high expression could be over-represented, although the groups did not differ in activation or CD3 levels. Naive, central memory and regulatory TCRB repertoires appeared to be more alike among patients than among healthy donors.

The entire amount of isolated RNA was reverse transcribed using the High Capacity cDNA Reverse Transcription Kit, so the sequenced TCRB transcripts were expressed ones. Deep immunoSEQ sequencing was applied to naive, central memory and regulatory T cell samples, giving an average of roughly 3.6 million total reads per sample. Sorted cells were lysed in RLT buffer and RNA was extracted with DNase-treated RNeasy Micro or Mini kits, depending on cell number. To prevent cross-contamination, every cell subset was processed on its own, while patient and healthy donor samples were processed together. The immunoSEQ multiplex PCR was used to amplify TCRB sequences from cDNA, generating 87-bp fragments that spanned the CDR3 region. Sequencing of the amplicons was performed on the Illumina HiSeq platform. From the authors' description of their analysis: PCR bias was corrected computationally using synthetic template baselines, and reads within Hamming distance 2 were collapsed, with unmergeable singletons discarded. By aligning reads against IMGT, V, D and J genes, CDR3 length, and insertions or deletions at six rearrangement sites were assigned. Within each subset, clonotype counts were normalized to sorted cell number, and only after that were true diversity and Gini coefficients computed with the tcR R package. The overlap coefficient, calculated on TCRB nucleotide sequences, was used to measure repertoire sharing. Held by TCRdb, this immuneACCESS table contains in-frame sequences only and omits some clones. Under half of the omission traces to an unresolved V gene where checked; the cause of the rest is unknown. Clone size and V and J calls were adopted from that table, with D and trimming inferred from the DNA. A total of under 250,000 clones appear in this sample, 25% to 30% of them only once. The ten largest clones represent 3.5% to 4.5% of the sample.

The CDR3 runs 14 amino acids, cysteine and phenylalanine included. The kept DNA is CDR3 alone, 42 bases in frame from the first base. V is cut back by 6 bases and J by 4 bases, with 6 bases in the junction unmatched. The germline V gene gives CDR1 as SNHLY and CDR2 as FYNNEI. Each donor gave one peripheral blood draw, averaging approximately 0.11 L, which was collected into heparinised tubes. Naive, central memory, regulatory and stem cell-like memory CD4+ T cells were sorted on a BD FACSAria II using a panel including CD45RO, CCR7, CD25, CD127, CD95 and CD27. Purity was above 95% for every sorted population. PBMCs were separated immediately by Lymphoprep density gradient centrifugation and were stained directly, without being cultured. So that batch effects would be minimized, each experiment stained and sorted samples in pairs, pairing one healthy donor with one patient.

This clonotype was obtained from a man aged 25 to 45 in good health. Sequencing was done on a sample of central memory CD4+ T cells from blood. The rearrangement combines TRBV2 with TRBJ2-3; 8 central bases correspond to TRBD1. The DNA is as follows: TGTGCCAGCAGGGACAGGGCAGTGGCAGATACGCAGTATTTT. It translates to CASRDRAVADTQYF.